One sample yielded the 11 T cell receptor beta chains listed below, sequenced in a study of blood T cell repertoires in COVID-19. The protocol was immunoSEQ multiplex PCR, while the TCRdb copy is restricted to in-frame clones and leaves out a portion. The table has roughly 50,000 clones, about four fifths seen once; the top ten hold roughly 5.7%. The sequencing sample was made of peripheral blood. Receptors originate from a woman aged 60-75 years with acute or convalescent COVID-19.

This chain links TRBV6-5 with TRBJ2-7; TRBD1 matches at 9 bases. The CDR3 consists of 15 residues. Germline loops: CDR1 MNHEY, CDR2 SVGAGI. J was trimmed by 2 bases and V by 8 bases; bases with no gene match: 10. The CDR3 bases are TGTGCCAGCCGGCCGGGACAGGGATTTGCCTACGAGCAGTACTTC. Protein: CASRPGQGFAYEQYF.

The rearrangement joins TRBV5-8 to TRBJ2-7; D unresolved. V was pared by 4 bases and J by 3 bases, with 8 bases between. The length of the CDR3 is 12 residues. Per germline, CDR1 SGHTS and CDR2 YDEGEE. CDR3 protein: CASSEVRYEQYF. CDR3 DNA sequence: TGTGCCAGCAGCGAGGTACGCTACGAGCAGTACTTC. Combining the CDR3 with reference TRBV5-8 and TRBJ2-7 gives the whole variable domain EAGVTQSPTHLIKTRGQQATLRCSPISGHTSVYWYQQALGLGLQFLLWYDEGEERNRGNFPPRFSGRQFPNYSSELNVNALELEDSALYLCASSEVRYEQYFGPGTRLTVT.

This clone was seen a few times. The genes are TRBV5-1 and TRBJ2-7, with D perhaps TRBD1 (5 bases). The V gene lost 0 bases and the J gene lost 2 bases, with 12 bases spanning the gap. The germline gives CDR1 SGHRS, CDR2 YFSETQ. The CDR3 runs 15 residues. This CDR3 reads CASSLEAAGTYEQYF. The CDR3 coding sequence is TGCGCCAGCAGCTTGGAGGCGGCAGGGACCTACGAGCAGTACTTC. The full variable domain, its missing parts supplied by reference TRBV5-1 and TRBJ2-7, is KAGVTQTPRYLIKTRGQQVTLSCSPISGHRSVSWYQQTPGQGLQFLFEYFSETQRNKGNFPGRFSGRQFSNSRSEMNVSTLELGDSALYLCASSLEAAGTYEQYFGPGTRLTVT.

The chain combines TRBV9 with TRBJ2-5; 10 bases line up with TRBD2. The V gene's germline CDR1 is SGDLS and CDR2 YYNGEE. The CDR3 length is 14 residues. V was clipped by 4 bases and J by 1 base; unmatched bases: 1. DNA of the CDR3: TGTGCCAGCAGCAGGACTAGCGGCCAAGAGACCCAGTACTTC. Translation: CASSRTSGQETQYF.

The count of this clone is one. The same CDR3 is also encoded by other DNA sequences in this sample. The V and J genes are TRBV18 and TRBJ1-5; 12 positions agree with TRBD1. The CDR3 extends over 16 amino acids. J was trimmed by 3 bases and V by 0 bases; bases with no gene match: 0. Looked up from germline, CDR1 is KGHSH and CDR2 is LQKENI. CDR3 in DNA: TGTGCCAGCTCACCACCGGGACAGGGGGCCAATCAGCCCCAGCATTTT. Amino acid sequence: CASSPPGQGANQPQHF.

This sequence joins TRBV7-6 and TRBJ2-3; 7 nucleotides match TRBD2. J was trimmed by 0 bases and V by 2 bases; bases with no gene match: 2. The CDR3 has 15 residues. Germline values: CDR1 SGHVS, CDR2 FNYEAQ. As DNA, the CDR3 is TGTGCCAGCAGCTTATTGGGGGGGAGCACAGATACGCAGTATTTT. It codes for CASSLLGGSTDTQYF. Full variable domain (rest looked up from reference TRBV7-6 and TRBJ2-3): GAGVSQSPRYKVTKRGQDVALRCDPISGHVSLYWYRQALGQGPEFLTYFNYEAQQDKSGLPNDRFSAERPEGSISTLTIQRTEQRDSAMYRCASSLLGGSTDTQYFGPGTRLTVL.

In DNA form, the CDR3 reads TGCAGCGTGGGGGGGGCCGGGGGCAATCAGCCCCAGCATTTT. Protein sequence: CSVGGAGGNQPQHF. The V and J genes are TRBV29-1 and TRBJ1-5; possibly TRBD1 for D (6 bases). Germline V gives CDR1 SQVTM, CDR2 ANQGSEA. Trimming shortened V by 6 bases and J by 2 bases, and 14 bases separated the two germline ends. The CDR3 extends over 14 amino acids.

This sequence joins TRBV2 and TRBJ2-1; TRBD2 agrees at 12 bases. The V gene's germline CDR1 is SNHLY and CDR2 FYNNEI. CDR3 size: 15 residues. J lost 2 bases, V lost 6 bases, and 2 bases had no gene match. The CDR3 DNA is TGTGCCAGCAGGAGACTAGCGGGAGCCTACAATGAGCAGTTCTTC. Translation gives CASRRLAGAYNEQFF.

The chain couples TRBV19 to TRBJ1-1, with a weak D call TRBD1 (5 bases). Germline V CDR1 and CDR2: LNHDA, SQIVND (reference sequence). V was clipped by 11 bases and J by 1 base, with 14 bases between them. The CDR3 contains 13 residues. In DNA, the CDR3 is TGTGCCGTTAGCCGGGACTCGAACACTGAAGCTTTCTTT. Translated, it gives CAVSRDSNTEAFF. Drawing the rest from reference TRBV19 and TRBJ1-1, the complete variable domain is DGGITQSPKYLFRKEGQNVTLSCEQNLNHDAMYWYRQDPGQGLRLIYYSQIVNDFQKGDIAEGYSVSREKKESFPLTVTSAQKNPTAFYLCAVSRDSNTEAFFGQGTRLTVV.

The chain recombines TRBV10-2 with TRBJ2-3, with 9 bases matching TRBD2. This CDR3 is built from 18 residues. J lost 3 bases, V lost 0 bases, and 10 bases had no gene match. Germline lookup yields CDR1 WSHSY and CDR2 SAAADI. This chain's CDR3 is CASSESGWNSGRTDTQYF. The DNA for the CDR3 is TGCGCCAGCAGTGAGTCTGGGTGGAATAGCGGGAGAACAGATACGCAGTATTTT.

This chain joins TRBV28 and TRBJ2-3; possibly TRBD2 for D (7 bases). This CDR3 region has 15 residues. The germline gives CDR1 MDHEN, CDR2 SYDVKM. Trimming took off 3 bases at V and 9 bases at J, with 19 bases between the two ends. The CDR3 reads CASSFPLTGRGTQYF. The DNA for the CDR3 is TGTGCCAGCAGTTTCCCCCTTACAGGGAGGGGGACGCAGTATTTT.